This T cell receptor (beta chain) was identified during a study of blood T cell repertoires in COVID-19. Membership in each cohort depended on participant-reported clinical history. Trimming took 5 bases from V and 4 from J; bases not matched to a gene: 6. From germline, CDR1 is SGHVS and CDR2 FQNEAQ. The CDR3 contains 17 residues. Original processing methods: The assay estimated nucleated cells by amplifying reference gene primers. Some clones are missing from TCRdb's copy, which holds only in-frame ones; the method was immunoSEQ multiplex PCR. Clonal size and the V and J genes are those of that table, whereas D and trimming came from the DNA. Altogether 200,000 to 250,000 clones are present, about 79% being singletons, with the ten largest covering roughly 1.3%.

This chain links TRBV7-8 with TRBJ2-1; 15 bases agree with TRBD2. The receptor was isolated from a woman aged 40 to 50 with acute COVID-19. Sequenced input: PBMCs or T cells enriched from blood (not recorded which). CDR3 loop: CASSQMGLAGGYNEQFF. CDR3 bases: TGTGCCAGCAGCCAGATGGGACTAGCGGGAGGATACAATGAGCAGTTCTTC.